This T cell receptor (beta chain) was recovered during a study of blood T cell repertoires in COVID-19. The ends were cut back, 5 bases at V and 6 bases at J, with 15 bases in the middle. The CDR3 runs 14 residues. The germline CDR1 and CDR2 sequences are SGHAT and FQDESV (reference sequence). Categorization into cohorts depended on clinical history that participants reported. Sequenced by immunoSEQ multiplex PCR; TCRdb stores in-frame clones only, minus some. The repertoire includes roughly 260,000 clones, 75% to 90% of them detected once, and over 1.5% sits in the top ten. The genes are TRBV11-1 and TRBJ2-3, with D possibly TRBD1 on 6 matching bases. The sequence derives from a woman between 45 and 60 years old who had recovered from COVID-19. Input material: PBMCs or T cells enriched from blood (not recorded which). The CDR3 is CASSPRQVWDTQYF. CDR3 DNA: TGTGCCAGCAGCCCCCGACAGGTTTGGGATACGCAGTATTTT.